What follows are 27 T cell receptor beta chains derived from one specimen sequenced in a study of T cells after yellow fever vaccination. TCRdb re-called the 5' RACE reads with MiXCR, one entry per CDR3 protein. The sample yields 620,000 or so distinct CDR3 sequences, 17% seen once. Specimen: PBMCs, collected about 5 days after the first yellow fever vaccination. The receptor set was obtained from a man younger than 30 who received the YFV17D yellow fever vaccine.

The rearrangement joins TRBV6-1 to TRBJ1-1, with TRBD1 matching over 7 bases. In germline, CDR1 is MNHNS, CDR2 SASEGT. J lost 0 bases, V lost 7 bases, and 5 bases had no gene match. This CDR3 has 14 residues. For the CDR3, the DNA is TGTGCCAGCAAAGGGGGACAGTTGAACACTGAAGCTTTCTTT. It is translated as CASKGGQLNTEAFF.

The chain couples TRBV20-1 to TRBJ1-5, with TRBD1 as a possible D gene (6 bases). This CDR3 region has 14 residues. Germline CDR1 is DFQATT and CDR2 is SNEGSKA (reference sequence). Trimming stripped 2 bases from V and 5 bases from J, with 13 bases between. The CDR3 DNA reads TGCAGTGCTAGATCGAGGGACATTGATCAGCCCCAGCATTTT. Encoded protein: CSARSRDIDQPQHF.

Here the CDR3 DNA reads TGCAGTGCCCCGACAGGGCTAGGAGCTTTCTTT. Encoded protein: CSAPTGLGAFF. The chain uses TRBV20-1 and TRBJ1-1; 7 bases are shared with TRBD1. The V gene end was trimmed by 6 bases and the J gene end by 10 bases; junction bases not matched to a gene: 8. Germline V gene data show CDR1 as DFQATT and CDR2 as SNEGSKA (reference sequence). This CDR3 has 11 residues.

Only a few counts were recorded for this clonotype. V gene TRBV12-3 or TRBV12-4 combines with J gene TRBJ2-7; D is possibly TRBD2 (6 bases). V lost 5 bases, J lost 2 bases, and 16 bases lay in between. The CDR3 consists of 15 residues. CDR3: CASSRDALAAYEQYF. The CDR3 bases are TGTGCCAGCAGTAGGGACGCACTAGCCGCCTACGAGCAGTACTTC.

The chain has TRBV10-3 and TRBJ2-6, with 8 bases fitting TRBD1. The CDR3 has 15 amino acids. The germline gives CDR1 ENHRY, CDR2 SYGVKD. The ends lost 6 bases at V and 12 bases at J; junction bases unmatched: 13. CDR3 residues: CAISQEDRVISVLTF. The CDR3 DNA follows: TGTGCCATCAGCCAGGAGGACAGGGTAATATCCGTCCTGACTTTC.

The chain has TRBV28 and TRBJ2-2; 7 bases fit TRBD1. Germline V CDR1 and CDR2: MDHEN, SYDVKM. The CDR3 length is 16 residues. After removal of 8 bases from V and 0 bases from J, the junction contained 9 bases not matched to a gene. DNA for the CDR3: TGTGCCAGCTACGATACCGGGACAGCGAACACCGGGGAGCTGTTTTTT. Its translation is CASYDTGTANTGELFF.

The chain employs TRBV7-9 and TRBJ2-2, with 9 bases lining up with TRBD1. The germline V gene has CDR1 SEHNR and CDR2 FQNEAQ (reference sequence). With 3 bases clipped from V and 4 bases from J, the junction kept 6 bases outside the gene matches. This CDR3 region has 16 residues. This chain's CDR3 is CASSFLPGQGTGELFF. CDR3 sequence (DNA): TGTGCCAGCAGCTTCCTTCCGGGACAGGGCACCGGGGAGCTGTTTTTT. Full variable domain (rest looked up from reference TRBV7-9 and TRBJ2-2): DTGVSQNPRHKITKRGQNVTFRCDPISEHNRLYWYRQTLGQGPEFLTYFQNEAQLEKSRLLSDRFSAERPKGSFSTLEIQRTEQGDSAMYLCASSFLPGQGTGELFFGEGSRLTVL.

This clonotype showed up just a few times. The chain couples TRBV12-3 or TRBV12-4 to TRBJ1-1; D perhaps matches TRBD1 (5 bases). V was clipped by 0 bases and J by 0 bases, with 11 bases between them. This CDR3 contains 16 residues. For the CDR3, the DNA is TGTGCCAGCAGTTTAGCGGGGGGGATTTTGAACACTGAAGCTTTCTTT. Protein product: CASSLAGGILNTEAFF.

This chain joins TRBV5-6 and TRBJ2-3; the D is unclear. V lost 0 bases, J lost 6 bases, and 5 bases lay in between. This CDR3 is built from 12 residues. Germline lookup yields CDR1 SGHDT and CDR2 YYEEEE. Here the CDR3 DNA reads TGTGCCAGCAGCTTGGCCGACGATACGCAGTATTTT. Its translation is CASSLADDTQYF.

There are a few counts of this clonotype. The CDR3 sequence: CAWSVAVRDTQYF. In DNA form, the CDR3 reads TGTGCCTGGAGTGTAGCGGTCAGAGATACGCAGTATTTT. The V and J genes are TRBV30 and TRBJ2-3, with a weak D call TRBD2 (5 bases). This CDR3 comprises 13 residues. The V end was cut by 0 bases, the J end by 5 bases, with 9 bases between. Germline lookup yields CDR1 GTSNPN and CDR2 SVGIG (reference sequence).

The chain combines TRBV6-1 with TRBJ1-1; the D gene is possibly TRBD1 (5 bases). The CDR3 contains 14 residues. Germline CDR1 is MNHNS and CDR2 is SASEGT. The V and J ends lost 2 bases and 8 bases respectively, with 15 bases between them. CDR3 DNA sequence: TGTGCCAGCAGTGAATTCGGGAGCGGGGGAGAAGCTTTCTTT. Its protein is CASSEFGSGGEAFF.

This clonotype was seen a handful of times. This chain uses TRBV5-1 with TRBJ2-3; no reliable D call. Germline V CDR1 and CDR2: SGHRS, YFSETQ. This CDR3 comprises 15 residues. V was cut by 4 bases and J by 6 bases, with 18 bases left in between. The CDR3 reads CASSLPSIRTDTQYF. CDR3 nucleotide sequence: TGCGCCAGCAGCCTGCCATCAATCCGGACGGATACGCAGTATTTT.

CDR3 in DNA: TGCAGTGCGAGAACCGGGACAGGGGAAAATGAGCAGTTCTTC. Translating it yields CSARTGTGENEQFF. This chain uses TRBV20-1 with TRBJ2-1, with 10 bases that match TRBD1. The V segment lost 6 bases and the J segment 7 bases; nucleotides outside the gene matches: 9. CDR3 size: 14 residues. The germline CDR1 and CDR2 sequences are DFQATT and SNEGSKA (reference sequence).

The chain employs TRBV6-1 and TRBJ2-2; a possible D gene is TRBD2 (5 bases). V shed 6 bases and J shed 6 bases, with 14 bases lying between them. CDR1 and CDR2 (germline): MNHNS, SASEGT. The CDR3 has 14 residues. The CDR3 sequence is CASSRGISSGELFF. The CDR3 coding sequence is TGTGCCAGCAGCCGAGGGATCAGCTCCGGGGAGCTGTTTTTT.

This clonotype was detected ten times or more. The rearrangement joins TRBV29-1 to TRBJ2-5; 12 bases align to TRBD1. The CDR3 is 17 residues long. V lost 0 bases and J lost 5; bases outside the gene matches: 10. Germline CDR1 reads SQVTM; CDR2 reads ANQGSEA. The CDR3 sequence: CSVEDPWGQGAWETQYF. CDR3 sequence (DNA): TGCAGCGTTGAAGATCCATGGGGACAGGGGGCCTGGGAGACCCAGTACTTC.

The genes are TRBV10-3 and TRBJ2-7, with 9 positions matching TRBD2. This CDR3 contains 14 residues. Trimming removed 2 bases from V and 5 bases from J; junction bases left unmatched: 4. From germline, CDR1 is ENHRY and CDR2 SYGVKD. DNA of the CDR3: TGTGCCATCAGTGAGCCTGGACTAGCGAACGAGCAGTACGTC. Its translation is CAISEPGLANEQYV.

The chain is built from TRBV12-3 or TRBV12-4 and TRBJ1-6; the D is unclear. V was cut by 4 bases and J by 8 bases, with 9 bases left in between. This CDR3 is 13 amino acids long. CDR3: CASSWTSDSPLHF. The DNA of the CDR3 is TGTGCCAGCAGTTGGACGTCGGATTCACCCCTCCACTTT.

This clonotype has only a few counts. This rearrangement joins TRBV20-1 to TRBJ2-6; TRBD1 agrees at 9 bases. J was trimmed by 4 bases and V by 6 bases; bases with no gene match: 10. This CDR3 has 16 amino acids. Germline lookup yields CDR1 DFQATT and CDR2 SNEGSKA (reference sequence). CDR3 in DNA: TGCAGTGCCCTCGGACAGGGGAGCTCAGGGGCCAACGTCCTGACTTTC. Translated: CSALGQGSSGANVLTF.

This clonotype has only a few counts. CDR3 DNA: TGTGCCACCAGTGCGGCAGGTGAGCAGTTCTTC. It translates to CATSAAGEQFF. This chain uses TRBV15 with TRBJ2-1; D unresolved. The V end was cut by 6 bases, the J end by 9 bases, with 9 bases between. The CDR3 has 11 residues. Looked up from germline, CDR1 is LNHNV and CDR2 is YYDKDF (reference sequence).

This clonotype was detected many times. The V call is TRBV5-1, the J call TRBJ2-1, with D possibly matching TRBD1 (6 bases). CDR3 size: 14 residues. Trimming removed 1 base at V and 6 bases at J, with 11 bases between. Germline V gives CDR1 SGHRS, CDR2 YFSETQ. The CDR3 protein is CASSLRRGGNEQFF. CDR3 DNA sequence: TGCGCCAGCAGCTTGCGCAGGGGCGGCAATGAGCAGTTCTTC. Based on the CDR3 plus reference TRBV5-1 and TRBJ2-1, the full variable domain is KAGVTQTPRYLIKTRGQQVTLSCSPISGHRSVSWYQQTPGQGLQFLFEYFSETQRNKGNFPGRFSGRQFSNSRSEMNVSTLELGDSALYLCASSLRRGGNEQFFGPGTRLTVL.

V gene TRBV12-3 or TRBV12-4 combines with J gene TRBJ2-5; no definite D call. With 5 bases removed from V and 1 base from J, the gap between germline ends came to 14 bases. The CDR3 is made up of 15 amino acids. The CDR3 coding sequence is TGTGCCAGCAGTCTTGGAATTGGGATCCAAGAGACCCAGTACTTC. This translates into CASSLGIGIQETQYF.

This rearrangement joins TRBV6-5 to TRBJ2-1; 10 bases match TRBD1. The V gene end was trimmed by 8 bases and the J gene end by 1 base; junction bases not matched to a gene: 5. The CDR3 length is 15 residues. CDR1 is MNHEY, CDR2 SVGAGI, per germline. The CDR3 loop is CASGKGQGSYNEQFF. CDR3 DNA: TGTGCCAGCGGAAAGGGACAGGGGTCCTACAATGAGCAGTTCTTC.

This clonotype was seen a handful of times. This chain connects TRBV27 to TRBJ2-5; the D gene is possibly TRBD2 (5 bases). The CDR3 has 13 amino acids. V dropped 5 bases and J dropped 3 bases, with 10 bases sitting between them. The germline V gene has CDR1 MNHEY and CDR2 SMNVEV (reference sequence). For the CDR3, the DNA is TGTGCCAGCAGTCCCGCCGGGGAAGAGACCCAGTACTTC. Translating gives CASSPAGEETQYF.

The V and J genes are TRBV5-6 and TRBJ2-4; 9 bases agree with TRBD1. V dropped 5 bases and J dropped 1; count of bases not matched to a gene: 4. The CDR3 consists of 15 residues. CDR1 SGHDT and CDR2 YYEEEE come from the germline V gene. The CDR3 DNA reads as TGTGCCAGCAGTTTACAGGGGGCCGCCAAAAACATTCAGTACTTC. Protein: CASSLQGAAKNIQYF.

A few counts support this clonotype. V gene TRBV28 combines with J gene TRBJ1-5; no clear D. V lost 3 bases and J 4 bases, leaving 7 bases between the germline ends. CDR1 MDHEN and CDR2 SYDVKM come from the germline V gene. There are 13 residues in the CDR3. CDR3: CASSLAFNQPQHF. The CDR3 DNA sequence: TGTGCCAGCAGTTTGGCTTTTAATCAGCCCCAGCATTTT.

This clonotype was seen only a few times. The V call is TRBV20-1, the J call TRBJ2-1; 7 bases map to TRBD2. V trimming: 5 bases; J trimming: 5 bases; junction bases outside the gene matches: 12. The CDR3 extends over 15 amino acids. Germline values: CDR1 DFQATT, CDR2 SNEGSKA (reference sequence). The CDR3 DNA follows: TGCAGTGCTGGAGTCCCCCCCAGCGGGGACAATGAGCAGTTCTTC. Its translation is CSAGVPPSGDNEQFF.

This chain joins TRBV10-3 and TRBJ2-2; tentative D call: TRBD1 (5 bases). The length of the CDR3 is 13 residues. V lost 2 bases and J 7 bases, leaving 8 bases between the germline ends. In germline, CDR1 is ENHRY, CDR2 SYGVKD. The CDR3 DNA sequence: TGTGCCATCAGTGAGAAAAGGGGCGGGGAGCTGTTTTTT. Protein: CAISEKRGGELFF.